The entry below describes one T cell receptor beta chain. Its target is not known. The germline V gene encodes CDR1 LGHNA and CDR2 YSLEER. V was cut by 0 bases and J by 4 bases, with 15 bases left in between. The CDR3 is made up of 16 amino acids. This specimen comes from a study of neurological immune-mediated disorders. Across the study: There were some 35 multiple sclerosis patients; around 31 were relapsing-remitting and 3 were secondary progressive. Whole-study findings and limits: Phylogenetic grouping put 18 of 34 multiple sclerosis patients' repertoires into one related-CDR3 cluster, a possible signature.

In TCRdb, the 5' RACE reads were re-called with MiXCR into one record per CDR3 protein. This sample has about 35,000 distinct CDR3 sequences; 3.5% to 4% occur once, and the top ten carry roughly 2%. Sequenced material: PBMCs. This TCR came from a young man with multiple sclerosis. The V and J genes are TRBV4-3 and TRBJ2-5; D perhaps matches TRBD2 (6 bases). CDR3 region: CASSQDISSGVETQYF. In nucleotides, the CDR3 is TGCGCCAGCAGCCAAGATATTTCATCGGGGGTAGAGACCCAGTACTTC.